These 25 T cell receptor beta chains originate from one sample sequenced in a study of cytomegalovirus exposure and HLA in healthy donors. PCR used 60 Vbeta primers and 13 Jbeta primers. Profiling relied on immunoSEQ multiplex PCR, and the TCRdb table lists in-frame clones only, not all of them. This sample has around 100,000 clones, with roughly three fifths found just once. Sequencing was carried out using PBMCs. The receptor source for this set is a man aged 25-45 years in good health and CMV-seropositive.

This clone was seen more than once but under ten times. V is TRBV7-2 and J is TRBJ2-3; no definite D call. CDR1 and CDR2 (germline): SGHTA, FQGNSA. The V end lost 4 bases, the J end lost 5 bases, and 10 bases lay between the germline ends. The CDR3 totals 13 residues. The CDR3 DNA follows: TGTGCCAGCAGCTCAACTATAGGAGATACGCAGTATTTT. The encoded protein is CASSSTIGDTQYF. Using reference TRBV7-2 and TRBJ2-3 for the parts outside the CDR3, the full variable domain is GAGVSQSPSNKVTEKGKDVELRCDPISGHTALYWYRQSLGQGLEFLIYFQGNSAPDKSGLPSDRFSAERTGGSVSTLTIQRTQQEDSAVYLCASSSTIGDTQYFGPGTRLTVL.

This clone was observed a few times. The chain recombines TRBV7-6 with TRBJ1-4; D may be TRBD1 (5 bases). CDR3 length: 12 residues. Germline CDR1 is SGHVS and CDR2 is FNYEAQ. The V and J ends lost 5 bases and 8 bases respectively, with 9 bases between them. DNA for the CDR3: TGTGCCAGCAGCGAATACAGGGAAAAACTGTTTTTT. It codes for CASSEYREKLFF. Looking up the rest from reference TRBV7-6 and TRBJ1-4 gives the full variable domain: GAGVSQSPRYKVTKRGQDVALRCDPISGHVSLYWYRQALGQGPEFLTYFNYEAQQDKSGLPNDRFSAERPEGSISTLTIQRTEQRDSAMYRCASSEYREKLFFGSGTQLSVL.

The chain combines TRBV13 with TRBJ2-7, with 7 bases aligning to TRBD2. Germline-derived CDR1 and CDR2 are PRHDT and FYEKMQ (reference sequence). The junction had 11 bases not matched to a gene; V was cut back by 5 bases and J by 4 bases. The CDR3 has 15 residues. CDR3 amino acids: CASSNRLAASYEQYF. CDR3 DNA sequence: TGTGCCAGCAGCAACCGACTAGCAGCCTCTTACGAGCAGTACTTC.

This clone has just a few counts. V gene TRBV4-2 combines with J gene TRBJ1-3; D gene ambiguous. V lost 0 bases to trimming and J lost 0 bases, with 15 bases between them. The CDR3 runs to 18 residues. Germline CDR1 and CDR2: LGHNA and YNFKEQ. The CDR3 sequence is CASSQEGLSDGSGNTIYF. Here the CDR3 DNA reads TGTGCCAGCAGCCAAGAGGGTTTGAGCGACGGCTCTGGAAACACCATATATTTT.

There are a few counts of this clone. CDR3 loop: CASSQVAGGVVSYNEQFF. For the CDR3, the DNA is TGCGCCAGCAGCCAAGTAGCGGGGGGGGTCGTCTCCTACAATGAGCAGTTCTTC. V is TRBV4-1 and J is TRBJ2-1, with 11 bases that match TRBD2. CDR1 is MGHRA, CDR2 YSYEKL, per germline. This CDR3 comprises 18 residues. V shed 1 base and J 0 bases; nucleotides not matched to a gene: 5.

The chain employs TRBV29-1 and TRBJ1-1; D not resolved. CDR3 length equals 13 residues. Germline V CDR1 and CDR2: SQVTM, ANQGSEA. V lost 5 bases and J 4 bases, leaving 14 bases between the germline ends. CDR3 region: CSVQTQGGTEAFF. CDR3 DNA: TGCAGCGTTCAAACTCAAGGAGGCACTGAAGCTTTCTTT.

To note about this clone: This sample includes further DNA sequences coding for the same CDR3. The chain joins TRBV5-1 to TRBJ1-1; D possibly corresponds to TRBD1 (6 bases). CDR1 is SGHRS and CDR2 is YFSETQ in the germline V gene. Trimming stripped 0 bases from V and 3 bases from J, with 9 bases between. The CDR3 length is 14 residues. This chain's CDR3 is CASSLVAGDTEAFF. CDR3 in DNA: TGCGCCAGCAGCTTGGTTGCAGGGGACACTGAAGCTTTCTTT. Drawing the rest from reference TRBV5-1 and TRBJ1-1, the complete variable domain is KAGVTQTPRYLIKTRGQQVTLSCSPISGHRSVSWYQQTPGQGLQFLFEYFSETQRNKGNFPGRFSGRQFSNSRSEMNVSTLELGDSALYLCASSLVAGDTEAFFGQGTRLTVV.

This chain joins TRBV25-1 and TRBJ2-2, with D uncertain. The CDR3 runs 16 residues. With 0 bases removed from V and 7 bases from J, the gap between germline ends came to 15 bases. Germline V CDR1 and CDR2: MGHDK, SYGVNS. CDR3 protein: CASSEYKLSEIGELFF. The CDR3 DNA reads as TGTGCCAGCAGTGAATATAAATTGTCGGAGATCGGGGAGCTGTTTTTT.

Here the CDR3 reads CASSEGLAPETQYF. The CDR3 nucleotides read TGTGCCAGCAGTGAAGGGCTAGCTCCTGAGACCCAGTACTTC. The chain has TRBV6-1 and TRBJ2-5; D might be TRBD2 (5 bases). The CDR3 loop spans 14 amino acids. V was clipped by 1 base and J by 5 bases, with 11 bases between them. CDR1 is MNHNS, CDR2 SASEGT, per germline.

This chain joins TRBV5-4 and TRBJ2-5; TRBD1 might be the D (5 bases). The DNA end is a closer match to TRBJ2-7, so the J assignment may be wrong. The CDR3 totals 15 residues. Per germline, CDR1 SGHNT and CDR2 YYREEE (reference sequence). CDR3 protein: CASSAHRGSMYEQYF. The CDR3 DNA sequence: TGTGCCAGCAGCGCCCATAGGGGCTCGATGTACGAGCAGTACTTC.

The rearrangement uses TRBV10-2 and TRBJ2-5; 8 bases agree with TRBD2. V gave up 5 bases and J gave up 9 bases; unmatched junction bases: 8. The CDR3 totals 13 residues. Germline CDR1 and CDR2: WSHSY and SAAADI. In nucleotides, the CDR3 is TGCGCCAGCAGTTCCGGGACTAGTCTCGCCCAGTACTTC. It is translated as CASSSGTSLAQYF.

The rearrangement links TRBV5-4 to TRBJ2-5, with 8 bases that match TRBD2. The V gene end was trimmed by 7 bases and the J gene end by 5 bases; junction bases not matched to a gene: 7. The germline V gene has CDR1 SGHNT and CDR2 YYREEE (reference sequence). CDR3 length: 13 residues. The CDR3 region has the DNA TGTGCCAGCCAAGCGGGGGTGGGGGAGACCCAGTACTTC. Residues: CASQAGVGETQYF.

V is TRBV6-4 and J is TRBJ2-1; possible D gene TRBD1, 7 bases. The V end was cut by 5 bases, the J end by 8 bases, with 19 bases between. Germline V gene sequence: CDR1 MRHNA, CDR2 SNTAGT. The CDR3 loop spans 15 amino acids. The CDR3 DNA sequence: TGTGCCAGCAGTAAAAATCCAGGGGGGTTCGATGAGCAGTTCTTC. Protein product: CASSKNPGGFDEQFF.

The chain employs TRBV6-1 and TRBJ1-6, with D perhaps TRBD1 (6 bases). The CDR3 consists of 15 residues. Germline-derived CDR1 and CDR2 are MNHNS and SASEGT. V lost 3 bases, J lost 10 bases, and 16 bases lay in between. CDR3: CASSEVQGLGSPLHF. As DNA, the CDR3 is TGTGCCAGCAGTGAGGTTCAGGGGCTCGGGTCACCCCTCCACTTT.

This chain links TRBV7-9 with TRBJ1-2; 7 positions agree with TRBD1. Germline-derived CDR1 and CDR2 are SEHNR and FQNEAQ (reference sequence). This CDR3 has 14 residues. V was pared by 6 bases and J by 7 bases, with 11 bases of the junction left unmatched. CDR3 sequence: CASRNAGGRVGYTF. The CDR3 nucleotides read TGTGCCAGCAGGAACGCAGGGGGGCGTGTTGGCTACACCTTC.

The V and J genes are TRBV5-1 and TRBJ1-3; possibly TRBD1 for D (5 bases). Germline CDR1 and CDR2: SGHRS and YFSETQ. This CDR3 spans 15 amino acids. The V gene lost 4 bases and the J gene lost 2 bases, with 13 bases spanning the gap. The CDR3 is CASSRGGSAGNTIYF. CDR3 coding DNA: TGCGCCAGCAGCCGGGGGGGGAGCGCTGGAAACACCATATATTTT.

The chain employs TRBV5-1 and TRBJ1-2; perhaps TRBD1 as D (6 bases). Germline lookup yields CDR1 SGHRS and CDR2 YFSETQ. Trimming removed 0 bases at V and 4 bases at J, with 13 bases between. The CDR3 is 15 residues long. The DNA of the CDR3 is TGCGCCAGCAGCTTGGGCCAGGGGTTTCTCTATGGCTACACCTTC. It specifies CASSLGQGFLYGYTF.

The chain recombines TRBV19 with TRBJ2-3; 12 bases match TRBD2. Trimming removed 8 bases from V and 2 bases from J; junction bases left unmatched: 5. Germline V CDR1 and CDR2: LNHDA, SQIVND (reference sequence). The CDR3 spans 15 residues. CDR3 protein: CASARLAGVTDTQYF. The CDR3, as DNA: TGTGCCAGTGCCAGACTAGCGGGGGTCACAGATACGCAGTATTTT.

This clone was seen only once. The chain couples TRBV6-1 to TRBJ2-3; D remains unclear. The CDR3 extends over 12 amino acids. Germline CDR1 reads MNHNS; CDR2 reads SASEGT. Between the trimmed V and J ends, which lost 10 bases and 8 bases, there was a span of 16 bases. The CDR3 loop reads CATLYSSGTQYF. CDR3 DNA sequence: TGTGCCACTCTCTACTCGTCTGGTACGCAGTATTTT.

The CDR3 region has the DNA TGTGCCAGCAGCCCTCAGTACTTC. This encodes CASSPQYF. This sequence joins TRBV7-9 and TRBJ2-5; D remains unclear. In germline, CDR1 is SEHNR, CDR2 FQNEAQ (reference sequence). V was pared by 5 bases and J by 11 bases, with 3 bases between. The length of the CDR3 is 8 residues.

The V gene is TRBV6-5, the J gene TRBJ1-1, with a tentative D call TRBD1 (6 bases). The CDR3 covers 14 residues. Deletions cut 5 bases from V and 1 base from J, with 11 bases between. Germline values: CDR1 MNHEY, CDR2 SVGAGI. The CDR3 here is CASSLVGGNTEAFF. CDR3 in DNA: TGTGCCAGCAGTCTAGTAGGGGGGAACACTGAAGCTTTCTTT.

The rearrangement uses TRBV11-2 and TRBJ2-7; the match to TRBD1 covers 11 bases. CDR1 and CDR2 from the germline V gene are SGHAT and FQNNGV. The CDR3 consists of 15 residues. The J segment lost 3 bases and the V segment lost 0 bases, leaving 1 base of the junction unmatched. The CDR3 is CASSLDGTGGYEQYF. The CDR3 region has the DNA TGTGCCAGCAGCTTAGACGGGACAGGGGGCTACGAGCAGTACTTC.

This sequence joins TRBV2 and TRBJ2-2, with a weak D call TRBD1 (5 bases). The length of the CDR3 is 14 residues. Germline V gives CDR1 SNHLY, CDR2 FYNNEI. V gave up 4 bases and J gave up 4 bases, with 10 bases separating them. CDR3 DNA: TGTGCCAGCAGTGGGACATCATTCACCGGGGAGCTGTTTTTT. This sequence encodes CASSGTSFTGELFF. Supplemented by reference TRBV2 and TRBJ2-2, the full variable domain reads EPEVTQTPSHQVTQMGQEVILRCVPISNHLYFYWYRQILGQKVEFLVSFYNNEISEKSEIFDDQFSVERPDGSNFTLKIRSTKLEDSAMYFCASSGTSFTGELFFGEGSRLTVL.

This clone was observed a handful of times. The chain couples TRBV19 to TRBJ2-3; 12 nucleotides agree with TRBD1. CDR3 size: 15 residues. The J segment lost 5 bases and the V segment lost 6 bases, leaving 6 bases of the junction unmatched. Germline V lookup: CDR1 LNHDA, CDR2 SQIVND (reference sequence). The CDR3 is CASRLGQGAGDTQYF. The CDR3 bases are TGTGCCAGTAGACTGGGACAGGGGGCAGGAGATACGCAGTATTTT.

There are a few counts of this clone. CDR3 amino acids: CASSSAGYTGELFF. The CDR3 DNA sequence: TGTGCCAGCAGCTCCGCAGGGTACACCGGGGAGCTGTTTTTT. The chain links TRBV7-2 to TRBJ2-2, with TRBD1 as a possible D gene (5 bases). Germline V gene sequence: CDR1 SGHTA, CDR2 FQGNSA. This CDR3 has 14 residues. V was shortened by 4 bases and J by 3 bases, with 9 bases between the two germline ends. Using reference TRBV7-2 and TRBJ2-2 for the parts outside the CDR3, the full variable domain is GAGVSQSPSNKVTEKGKDVELRCDPISGHTALYWYRQSLGQGLEFLIYFQGNSAPDKSGLPSDRFSAERTGGSVSTLTIQRTQQEDSAVYLCASSSAGYTGELFFGEGSRLTVL.